This paragraph reports one T cell receptor (beta chain). What it recognizes is unknown. Germline V gene data show CDR1 as SEHNR and CDR2 as FQNEAQ (reference sequence). V lost 5 bases and J 5 bases, leaving 16 bases between the germline ends. This CDR3 spans 14 amino acids. The primer mix had 60 Vbeta and 13 Jbeta primers. Repertoires were generated with immunoSEQ multiplex PCR, while TCRdb's copy carries only in-frame clones and drops some. The sample lists 90,000 to 150,000 clones, about four fifths occurring once. The sample belongs to a study of cytomegalovirus exposure and HLA in healthy donors. Findings of the study overall: Later on, a genetic analysis was performed. It linked a missense variant in DCLRE1C with V- and J-gene trimming of TCR beta.

The clonotype was recovered from a woman between 18 and 30 years old in good health and CMV-seronegative. The source material was PBMCs. This chain uses TRBV7-9 with TRBJ2-7; D is unresolved. The CDR3 reads CASSRGPMVNEQYF. The CDR3 nucleotides read TGTGCCAGCAGCCGCGGCCCAATGGTGAACGAGCAGTACTTC.